This TCR beta chain was documented in a study of cytotoxic CD8 clonotypes in ibrutinib-treated CLL. Study-wide background: Partial response was seen in approximately 24 patients and complete response in 2; after median roughly 66 months, approximately 14 stayed remitted, around 12 progressed.

To note about this clone: Antigen unknown.

Here immunoSEQ multiplex PCR was the method, and the copy in TCRdb shows in-frame clones only, minus some. Of approximately 190,000 clones listed, approximately 70% are singletons. TCR beta libraries used around 2.2 micrograms of genomic DNA from cryopreserved PBMCs. Study conclusions and caveats: Contraction or stability on treatment characterized the public clonotypes, which were uncommon.

This receptor was identified in a human donor with chronic lymphocytic leukemia. The source material was PBMCs, sampled after 12 months of ibrutinib treatment.

CDR3 amino acids: CASSLGTSVDEQFF. For the CDR3, the DNA is TGTGCCAGCAGCTTGGGGACTAGCGTCGATGAGCAGTTCTTC. The J gene is TRBJ2-1, the V gene TRBV7-2; 10 bases line up with TRBD2. V dropped 3 bases and J dropped 8; count of bases not matched to a gene: 4. Germline assignment: CDR1 SGHTA and CDR2 FQGNSA. CDR3 length: 14 residues.